This TCR beta chain was documented in a study of PD-L1 blockade in urothelial cancer. Per the germline V gene, CDR1 is KGHSH and CDR2 is LQKENI. Trimming shortened V by 1 base and J by 3 bases, and 10 bases separated the two germline ends. The CDR3 has 14 amino acids. Profiling relied on immunoSEQ multiplex PCR, and the TCRdb table lists in-frame clones only, not all of them. The sample has under 50,000 clones; 80% to 85% are singletons. Time point of the sample: pretreatment peripheral blood. This specimen was PBMCs, taken around atezolizumab (anti-PD-L1) treatment. The receptor comes from a man in his forties or fifties with urothelial cancer. The gene calls are TRBV18 and TRBJ2-7; weak D call: TRBD2 (5 bases). CDR3 in DNA: TGTGCCAGCTCACCACTGGCTAGCAGCTACGAGCAGTACTTC. Its translation: CASSPLASSYEQYF.